This T cell receptor (beta chain) originates from a study of blood T cell repertoires in COVID-19. Overall study context: COVID-19 samples from acute and convalescent phases originated in the United States, Italy and Spain. Sample material is recorded as cDNA or gDNA derived from T cells, B-cell-depleted T cells, or PBMCs.

Original processing notes: Cell counts per sample came from amplifying reference gene primers. Repertoires were generated with immunoSEQ multiplex PCR, while TCRdb's copy carries only in-frame clones and drops some. That table gives V, J and clone size, and the DNA gave D and trimming. Among fewer than 140,000 clones listed, under 90% were seen once. The ends were cut back, 4 bases at V and 2 bases at J, with 12 bases in the middle. The CDR3 extends over 15 amino acids. Germline V lookup: CDR1 LGHNA, CDR2 YNFKEQ. The receptor's source is a woman aged 55-69 years with acute or convalescent COVID-19. Sequenced sample: peripheral blood. The rearrangement links TRBV4-2 to TRBJ2-1; a weak D match, TRBD1 (6 bases). In DNA form, the CDR3 reads TGTGCCAGCAGCCGCTGGGACACTACCTACAATGAGCAGTTCTTC. This encodes CASSRWDTTYNEQFF.